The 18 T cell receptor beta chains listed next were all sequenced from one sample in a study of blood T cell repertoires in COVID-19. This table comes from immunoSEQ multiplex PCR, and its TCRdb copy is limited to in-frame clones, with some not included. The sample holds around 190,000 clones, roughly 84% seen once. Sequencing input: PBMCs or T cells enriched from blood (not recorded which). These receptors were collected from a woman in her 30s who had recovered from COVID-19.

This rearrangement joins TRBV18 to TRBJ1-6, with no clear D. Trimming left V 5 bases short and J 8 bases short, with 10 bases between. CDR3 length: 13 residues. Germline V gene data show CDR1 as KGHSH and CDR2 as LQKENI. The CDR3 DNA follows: TGTGCCAGCTCAGTCGTGCAGGATTCACCCCTCCACTTT. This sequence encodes CASSVVQDSPLHF.

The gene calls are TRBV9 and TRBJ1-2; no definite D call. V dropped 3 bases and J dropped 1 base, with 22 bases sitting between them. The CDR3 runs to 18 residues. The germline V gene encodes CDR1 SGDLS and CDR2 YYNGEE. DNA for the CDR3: TGTGCCAGCAGCGCCGATTGGTTATCAGGTACCCTTAACTATGGCTACACCTTC. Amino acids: CASSADWLSGTLNYGYTF.

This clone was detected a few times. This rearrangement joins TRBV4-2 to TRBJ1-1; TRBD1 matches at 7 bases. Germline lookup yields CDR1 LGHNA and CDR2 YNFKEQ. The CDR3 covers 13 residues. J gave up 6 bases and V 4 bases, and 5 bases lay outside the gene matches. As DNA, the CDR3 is TGTGCCAGCAGCCCTGACAGGGTGGCTGAAGCTTTCTTT. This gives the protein CASSPDRVAEAFF.

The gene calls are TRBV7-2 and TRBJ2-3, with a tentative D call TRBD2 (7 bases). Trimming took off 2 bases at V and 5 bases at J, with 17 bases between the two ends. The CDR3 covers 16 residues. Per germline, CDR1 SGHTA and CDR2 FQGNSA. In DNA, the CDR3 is TGTGCCAGCAGCTTAATGGAGGGGGGGCCTTTAGATACGCAGTATTTT. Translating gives CASSLMEGGPLDTQYF.

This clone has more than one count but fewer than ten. The CDR3 bases are TGTGCCAGCAGATGGGTCCAGGGCCCGGATCAGCCCCAGCATTTT. The encoded protein is CASRWVQGPDQPQHF. The gene calls are TRBV7-6 and TRBJ1-5; weak D call: TRBD1 (5 bases). The CDR3 is made up of 15 amino acids. Germline assignment: CDR1 SGHVS and CDR2 FNYEAQ. V was trimmed by 6 bases and J by 5 bases, leaving 17 bases between them.

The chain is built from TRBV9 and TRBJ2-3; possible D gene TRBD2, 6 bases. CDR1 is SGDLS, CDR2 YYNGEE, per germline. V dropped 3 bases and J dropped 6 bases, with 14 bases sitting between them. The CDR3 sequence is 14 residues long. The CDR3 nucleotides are TGTGCCAGCAGCGCGAGACTAGTTTTCGATACGCAGTATTTT. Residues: CASSARLVFDTQYF.

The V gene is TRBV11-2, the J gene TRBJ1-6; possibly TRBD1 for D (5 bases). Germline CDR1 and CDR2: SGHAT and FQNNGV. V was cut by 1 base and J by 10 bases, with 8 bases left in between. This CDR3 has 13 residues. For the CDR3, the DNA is TGTGCCAGCAGCTTAGCTCGGGGGTCACCCCTCCACTTT. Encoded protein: CASSLARGSPLHF.

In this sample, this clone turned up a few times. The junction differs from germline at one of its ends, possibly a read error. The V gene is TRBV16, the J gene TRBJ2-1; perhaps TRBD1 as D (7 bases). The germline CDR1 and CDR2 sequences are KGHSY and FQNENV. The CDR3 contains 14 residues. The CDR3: CASSQSTAGTAHVF. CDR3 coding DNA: TGTGCCAGCAGCCAATCTACCGCGGGGACAGCCCACGTCTTC.

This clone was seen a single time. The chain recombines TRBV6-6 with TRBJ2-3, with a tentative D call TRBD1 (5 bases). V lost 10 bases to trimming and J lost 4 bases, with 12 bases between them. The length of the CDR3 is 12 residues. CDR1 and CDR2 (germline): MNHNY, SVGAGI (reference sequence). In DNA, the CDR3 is TGTGCCACCGACAAGGGGCCAGATACGCAGTATTTT. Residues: CATDKGPDTQYF.

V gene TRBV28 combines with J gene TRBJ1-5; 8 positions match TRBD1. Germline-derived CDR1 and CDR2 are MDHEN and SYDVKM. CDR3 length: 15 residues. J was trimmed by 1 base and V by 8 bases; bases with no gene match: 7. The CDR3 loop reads CASPDTGGSNQPQHF. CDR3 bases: TGTGCCAGCCCCGATACAGGGGGGAGCAATCAGCCCCAGCATTTT.

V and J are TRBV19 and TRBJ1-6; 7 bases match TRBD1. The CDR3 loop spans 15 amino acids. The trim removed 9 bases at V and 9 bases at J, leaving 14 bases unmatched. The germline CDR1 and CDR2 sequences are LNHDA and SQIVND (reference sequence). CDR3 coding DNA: TGTGCCAGCCGACAGGGAATGGTTGTGCGTTCACCCCTCCACTTT. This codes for CASRQGMVVRSPLHF.

The CDR3 region has the DNA TGCGCCAGCTCAGGACAGGGGAATGGTGAAGCTTTCTTT. Its protein is CASSGQGNGEAFF. The rearrangement joins TRBV5-1 to TRBJ1-1; 9 bases map to TRBD1. CDR3 length: 13 residues. The germline CDR1 and CDR2 sequences are SGHRS and YFSETQ. Losses at the gene ends were 7 bases for V and 7 bases for J; bases not matched to a gene: 8.

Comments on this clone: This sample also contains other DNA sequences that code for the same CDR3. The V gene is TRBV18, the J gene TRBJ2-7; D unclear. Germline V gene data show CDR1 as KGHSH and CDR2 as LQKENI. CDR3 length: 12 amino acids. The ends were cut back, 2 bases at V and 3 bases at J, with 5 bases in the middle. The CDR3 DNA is TGTGCCAGCTCACCAAACGGCTACGAGCAGTACGTC. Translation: CASSPNGYEQYV.

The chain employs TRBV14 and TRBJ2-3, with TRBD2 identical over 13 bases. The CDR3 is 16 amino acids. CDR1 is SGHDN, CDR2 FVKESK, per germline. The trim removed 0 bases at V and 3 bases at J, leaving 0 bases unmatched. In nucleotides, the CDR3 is TGTGCCAGCAGCCAAGAGACTAGCGGGAGGACAGATACGCAGTATTTT. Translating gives CASSQETSGRTDTQYF.

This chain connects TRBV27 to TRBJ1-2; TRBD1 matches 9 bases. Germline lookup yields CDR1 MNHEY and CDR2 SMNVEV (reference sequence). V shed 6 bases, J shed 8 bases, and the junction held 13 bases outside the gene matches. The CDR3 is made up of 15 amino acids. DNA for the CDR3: TGTGCCAGCAGCGAACTGGGACAGGGAGGCAAGGGCTACACCTTC. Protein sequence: CASSELGQGGKGYTF.

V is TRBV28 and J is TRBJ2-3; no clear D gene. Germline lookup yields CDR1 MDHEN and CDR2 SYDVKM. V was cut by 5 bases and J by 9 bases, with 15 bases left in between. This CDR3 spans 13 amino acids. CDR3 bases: TGTGCCAGCAGTCTCTACCCCGTGGGCACGCAGTATTTT. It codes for CASSLYPVGTQYF.

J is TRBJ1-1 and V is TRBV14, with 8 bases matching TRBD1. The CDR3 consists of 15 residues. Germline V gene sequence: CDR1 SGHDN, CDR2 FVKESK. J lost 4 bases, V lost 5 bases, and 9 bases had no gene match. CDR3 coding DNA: TGTGCCAGCAGCTCCTGGACAGGGTCAGTCACTGAAGCTTTCTTT. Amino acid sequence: CASSSWTGSVTEAFF.

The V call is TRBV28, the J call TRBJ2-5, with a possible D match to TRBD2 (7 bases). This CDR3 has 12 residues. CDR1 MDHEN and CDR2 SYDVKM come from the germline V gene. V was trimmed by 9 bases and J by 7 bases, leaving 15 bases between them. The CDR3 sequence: CASARGGATQYF. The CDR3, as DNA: TGTGCCAGTGCCAGGGGAGGGGCGACCCAGTACTTC.